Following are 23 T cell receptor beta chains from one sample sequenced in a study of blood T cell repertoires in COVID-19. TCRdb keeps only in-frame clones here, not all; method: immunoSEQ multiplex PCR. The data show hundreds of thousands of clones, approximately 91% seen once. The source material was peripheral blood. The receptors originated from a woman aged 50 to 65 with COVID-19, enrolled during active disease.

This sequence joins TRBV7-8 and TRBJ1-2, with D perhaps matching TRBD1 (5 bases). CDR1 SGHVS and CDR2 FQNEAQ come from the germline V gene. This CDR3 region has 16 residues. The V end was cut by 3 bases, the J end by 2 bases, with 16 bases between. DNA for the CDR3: TGTGCCAGCAGCTTCGCCGAGGCCCGGGGGAACTATGGCTACACCTTC. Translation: CASSFAEARGNYGYTF.

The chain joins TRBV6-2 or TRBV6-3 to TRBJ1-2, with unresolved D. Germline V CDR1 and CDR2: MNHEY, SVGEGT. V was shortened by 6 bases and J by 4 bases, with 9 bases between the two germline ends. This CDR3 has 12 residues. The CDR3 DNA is TGTGCCAGCAGCGATGACACCTATGGCTACACCTTC. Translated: CASSDDTYGYTF.

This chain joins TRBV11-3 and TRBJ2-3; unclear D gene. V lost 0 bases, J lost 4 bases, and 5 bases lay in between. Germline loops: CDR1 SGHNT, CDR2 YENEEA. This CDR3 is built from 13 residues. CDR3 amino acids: CASSLEAADTQYF. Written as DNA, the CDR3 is TGTGCCAGCAGCTTAGAGGCGGCAGATACGCAGTATTTT.

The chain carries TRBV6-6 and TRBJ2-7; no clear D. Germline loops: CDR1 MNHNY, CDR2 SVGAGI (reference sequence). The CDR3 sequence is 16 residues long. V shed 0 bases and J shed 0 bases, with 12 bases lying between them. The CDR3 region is CASSYSAPVTSYEQYF. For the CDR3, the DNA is TGTGCCAGCAGTTACTCGGCTCCAGTTACCTCCTACGAGCAGTACTTC.

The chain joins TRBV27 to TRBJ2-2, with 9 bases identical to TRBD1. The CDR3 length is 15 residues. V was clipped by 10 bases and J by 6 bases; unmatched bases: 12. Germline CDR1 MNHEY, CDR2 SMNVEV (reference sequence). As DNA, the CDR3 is TGTGCCACCACCCGGGGACAGGGATTTTCCGGGGAGCTGTTTTTT. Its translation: CATTRGQGFSGELFF.

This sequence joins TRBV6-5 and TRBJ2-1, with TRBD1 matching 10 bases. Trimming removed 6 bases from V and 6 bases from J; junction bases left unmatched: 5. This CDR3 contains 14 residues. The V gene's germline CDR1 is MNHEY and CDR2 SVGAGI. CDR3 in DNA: TGTGCCAGCAGAAGGGACAGGGGTAGCAATGAGCAGTTCTTC. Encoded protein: CASRRDRGSNEQFF.

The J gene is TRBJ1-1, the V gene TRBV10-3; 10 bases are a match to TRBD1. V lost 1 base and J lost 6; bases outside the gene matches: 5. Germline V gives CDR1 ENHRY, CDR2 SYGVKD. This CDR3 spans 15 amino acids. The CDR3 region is CAISELTDRGAEAFF. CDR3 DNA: TGTGCCATCAGTGAGTTGACGGACAGGGGGGCTGAAGCTTTCTTT.

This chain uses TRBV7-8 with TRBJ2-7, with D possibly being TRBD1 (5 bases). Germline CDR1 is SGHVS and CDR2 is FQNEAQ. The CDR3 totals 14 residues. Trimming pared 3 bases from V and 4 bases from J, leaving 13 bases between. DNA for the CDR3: TGTGCCAGCAGCTTTCAGGACACCCTATACGAGCAGTACTTC. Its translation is CASSFQDTLYEQYF.

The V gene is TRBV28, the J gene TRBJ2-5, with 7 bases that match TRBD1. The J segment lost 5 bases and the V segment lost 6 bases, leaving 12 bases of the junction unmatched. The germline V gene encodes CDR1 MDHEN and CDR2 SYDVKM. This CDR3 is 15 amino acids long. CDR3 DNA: TGTGCCAGCAGCGAGAGGAGAGGGGGCATGGAGACCCAGTACTTC. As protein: CASSERRGGMETQYF.

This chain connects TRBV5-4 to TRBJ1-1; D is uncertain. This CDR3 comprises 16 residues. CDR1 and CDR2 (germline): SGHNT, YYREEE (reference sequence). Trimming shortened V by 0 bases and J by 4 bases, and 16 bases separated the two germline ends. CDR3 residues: CASSLAGGFALTEAFF. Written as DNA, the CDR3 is TGTGCCAGCAGCTTGGCCGGAGGGTTTGCGCTCACTGAAGCTTTCTTT.

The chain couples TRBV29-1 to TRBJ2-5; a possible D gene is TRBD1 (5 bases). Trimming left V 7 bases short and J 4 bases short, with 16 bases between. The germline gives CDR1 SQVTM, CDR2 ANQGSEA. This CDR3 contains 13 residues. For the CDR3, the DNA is TGCAGCGGACGGGTGGGGCGCTCAGAGACCCAGTACTTC. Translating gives CSGRVGRSETQYF.

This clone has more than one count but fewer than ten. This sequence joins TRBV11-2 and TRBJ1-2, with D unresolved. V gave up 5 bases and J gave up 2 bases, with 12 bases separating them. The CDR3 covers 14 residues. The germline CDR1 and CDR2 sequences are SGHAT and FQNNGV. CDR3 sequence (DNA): TGTGCCAGCAGCCCGGGTCCCGGGAACTATGGCTACACCTTC. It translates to CASSPGPGNYGYTF.

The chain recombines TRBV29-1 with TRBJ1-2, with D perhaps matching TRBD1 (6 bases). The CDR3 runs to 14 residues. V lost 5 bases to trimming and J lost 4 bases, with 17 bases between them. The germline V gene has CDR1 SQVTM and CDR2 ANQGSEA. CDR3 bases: TGCAGCGTTCACCCTACAGGGTTGGGCTATGGCTACACCTTC. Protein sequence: CSVHPTGLGYGYTF.

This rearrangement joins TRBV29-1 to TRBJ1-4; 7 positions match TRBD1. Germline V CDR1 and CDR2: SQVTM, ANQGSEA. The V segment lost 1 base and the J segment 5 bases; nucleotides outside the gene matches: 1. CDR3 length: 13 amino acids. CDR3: CSVEGQGNEKLFF. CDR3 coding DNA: TGCAGCGTTGAAGGACAGGGAAATGAAAAACTGTTTTTT. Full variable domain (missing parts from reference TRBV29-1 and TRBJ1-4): SAVISQKPSRDICQRGTSLTIQCQVDSQVTMMFWYRQQPGQSLTLIATANQGSEATYESGFVIDKFPISRPNLTFSTLTVSNMSPEDSSIYLCSVEGQGNEKLFFGSGTQLSVL.

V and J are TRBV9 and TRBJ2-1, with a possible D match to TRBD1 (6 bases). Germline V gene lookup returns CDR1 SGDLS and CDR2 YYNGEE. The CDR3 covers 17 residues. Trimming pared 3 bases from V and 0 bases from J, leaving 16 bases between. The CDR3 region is CASSARYRASSYNEQFF. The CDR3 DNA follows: TGTGCCAGCAGCGCTCGATACAGGGCAAGCTCCTACAATGAGCAGTTCTTC. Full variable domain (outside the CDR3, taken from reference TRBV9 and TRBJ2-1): DSGVTQTPKHLITATGQRVTLRCSPRSGDLSVYWYQQSLDQGLQFLIQYYNGEERAKGNILERFSAQQFPDLHSELNLSSLELGDSALYFCASSARYRASSYNEQFFGPGTRLTVL.

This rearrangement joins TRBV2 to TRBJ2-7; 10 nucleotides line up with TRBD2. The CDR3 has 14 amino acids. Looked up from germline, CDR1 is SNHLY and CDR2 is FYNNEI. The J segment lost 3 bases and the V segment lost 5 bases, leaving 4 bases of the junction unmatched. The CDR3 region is CASSRLAGGYEQYF. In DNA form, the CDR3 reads TGTGCCAGCAGTAGACTAGCGGGTGGCTACGAGCAGTACTTC. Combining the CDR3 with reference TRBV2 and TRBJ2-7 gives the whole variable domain EPEVTQTPSHQVTQMGQEVILRCVPISNHLYFYWYRQILGQKVEFLVSFYNNEISEKSEIFDDQFSVERPDGSNFTLKIRSTKLEDSAMYFCASSRLAGGYEQYFGPGTRLTVT.

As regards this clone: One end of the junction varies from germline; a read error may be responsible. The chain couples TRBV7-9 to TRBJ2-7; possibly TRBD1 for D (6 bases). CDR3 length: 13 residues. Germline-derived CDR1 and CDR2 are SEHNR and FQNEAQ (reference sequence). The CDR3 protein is CASSPRGRFELAF. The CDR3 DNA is TGTGCCAGCAGCCCCAGGGGCCGGTTTGAACTTGCTTTC.

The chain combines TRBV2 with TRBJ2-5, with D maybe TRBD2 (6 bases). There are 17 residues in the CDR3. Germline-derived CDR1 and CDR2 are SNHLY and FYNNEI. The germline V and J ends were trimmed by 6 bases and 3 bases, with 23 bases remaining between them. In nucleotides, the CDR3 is TGTGCCAGCAGGGCTCCGGGACTTGGGGGTCTAAAAGAGACCCAGTACTTC. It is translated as CASRAPGLGGLKETQYF.

CDR3 sequence (DNA): TGCGCCAGCAGCCCCCCCCCGGAGAGCAACACCGGGGAGCTGTTTTTT. It translates to CASSPPPESNTGELFF. This chain uses TRBV4-1 with TRBJ2-2, with D hard to call. V dropped 4 bases and J dropped 2 bases, with 14 bases sitting between them. The CDR3 contains 16 residues. Germline V gene lookup returns CDR1 MGHRA and CDR2 YSYEKL.

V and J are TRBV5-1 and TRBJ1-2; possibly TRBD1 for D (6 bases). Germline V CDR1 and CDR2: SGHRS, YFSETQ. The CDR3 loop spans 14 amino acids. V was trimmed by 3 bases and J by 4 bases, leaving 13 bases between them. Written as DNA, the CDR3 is TGCGCCAGCAGCTCCCGGACAGCCCTCTATGGCTACACCTTC. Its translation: CASSSRTALYGYTF.

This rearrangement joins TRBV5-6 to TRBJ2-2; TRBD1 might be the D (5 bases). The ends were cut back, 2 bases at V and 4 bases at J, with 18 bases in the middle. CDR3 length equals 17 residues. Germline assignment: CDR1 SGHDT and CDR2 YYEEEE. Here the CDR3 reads CASSLPPSWGRTGELFF. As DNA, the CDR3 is TGTGCCAGCAGCTTACCACCCTCGTGGGGCCGCACCGGGGAGCTGTTTTTT.

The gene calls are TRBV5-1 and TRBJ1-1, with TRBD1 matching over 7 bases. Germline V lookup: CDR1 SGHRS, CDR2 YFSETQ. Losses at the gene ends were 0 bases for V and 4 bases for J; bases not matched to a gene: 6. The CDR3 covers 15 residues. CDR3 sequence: CASSLERQGPTEAFF. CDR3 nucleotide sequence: TGCGCCAGCAGCTTGGAACGACAGGGTCCCACTGAAGCTTTCTTT.

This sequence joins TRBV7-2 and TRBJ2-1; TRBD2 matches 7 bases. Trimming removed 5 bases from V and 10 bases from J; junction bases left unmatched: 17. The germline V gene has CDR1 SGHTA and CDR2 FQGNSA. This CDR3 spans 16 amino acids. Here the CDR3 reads CASSPARSLADQEQFF. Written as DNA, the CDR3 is TGTGCCAGCAGCCCCGCTCGCTCTCTAGCGGACCAAGAGCAGTTCTTC.